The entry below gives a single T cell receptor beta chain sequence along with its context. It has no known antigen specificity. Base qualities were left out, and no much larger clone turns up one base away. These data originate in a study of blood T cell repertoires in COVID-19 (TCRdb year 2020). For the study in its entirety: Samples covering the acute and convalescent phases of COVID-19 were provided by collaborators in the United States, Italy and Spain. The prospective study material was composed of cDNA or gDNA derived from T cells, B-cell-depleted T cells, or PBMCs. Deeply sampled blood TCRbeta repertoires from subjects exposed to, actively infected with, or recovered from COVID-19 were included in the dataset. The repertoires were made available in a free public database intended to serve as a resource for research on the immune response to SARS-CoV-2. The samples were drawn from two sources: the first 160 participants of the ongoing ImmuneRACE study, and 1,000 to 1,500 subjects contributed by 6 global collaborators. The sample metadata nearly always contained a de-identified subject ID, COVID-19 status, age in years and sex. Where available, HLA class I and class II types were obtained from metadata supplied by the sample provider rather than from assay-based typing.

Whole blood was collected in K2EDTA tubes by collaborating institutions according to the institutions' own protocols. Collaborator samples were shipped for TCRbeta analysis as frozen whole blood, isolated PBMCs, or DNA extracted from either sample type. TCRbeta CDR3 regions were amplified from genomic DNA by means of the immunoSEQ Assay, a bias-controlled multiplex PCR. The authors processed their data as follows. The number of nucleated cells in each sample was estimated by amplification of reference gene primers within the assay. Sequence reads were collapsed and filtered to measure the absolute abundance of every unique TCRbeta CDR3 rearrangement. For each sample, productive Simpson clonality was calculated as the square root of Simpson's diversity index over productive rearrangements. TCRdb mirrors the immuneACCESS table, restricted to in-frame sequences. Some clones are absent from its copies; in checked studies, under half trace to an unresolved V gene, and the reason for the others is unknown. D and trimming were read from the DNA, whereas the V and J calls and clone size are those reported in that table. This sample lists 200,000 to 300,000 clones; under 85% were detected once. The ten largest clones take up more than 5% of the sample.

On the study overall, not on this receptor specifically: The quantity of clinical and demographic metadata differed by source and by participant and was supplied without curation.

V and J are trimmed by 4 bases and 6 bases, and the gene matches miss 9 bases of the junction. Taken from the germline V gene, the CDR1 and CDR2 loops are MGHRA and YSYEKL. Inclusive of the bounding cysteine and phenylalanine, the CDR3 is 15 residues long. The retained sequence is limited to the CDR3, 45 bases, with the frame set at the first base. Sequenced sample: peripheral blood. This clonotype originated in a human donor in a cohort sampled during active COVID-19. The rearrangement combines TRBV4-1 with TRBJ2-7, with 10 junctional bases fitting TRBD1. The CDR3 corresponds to CASSRVLGQGFEQYF. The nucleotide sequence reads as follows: TGCGCCAGCAGCCGAGTTCTGGGACAGGGGTTCGAGCAGTACTTC.